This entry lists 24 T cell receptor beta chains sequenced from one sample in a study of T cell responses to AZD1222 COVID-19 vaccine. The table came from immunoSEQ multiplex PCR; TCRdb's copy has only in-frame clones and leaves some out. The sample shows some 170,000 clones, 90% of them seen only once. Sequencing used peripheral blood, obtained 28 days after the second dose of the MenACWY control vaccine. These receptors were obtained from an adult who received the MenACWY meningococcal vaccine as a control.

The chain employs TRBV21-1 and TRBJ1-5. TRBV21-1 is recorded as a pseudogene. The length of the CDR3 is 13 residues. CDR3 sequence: CASSKEEGKAQHF. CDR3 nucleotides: TGTGCCAGCAGCAAGGAGGAGGGCAAGGCCCAGCATTTT.

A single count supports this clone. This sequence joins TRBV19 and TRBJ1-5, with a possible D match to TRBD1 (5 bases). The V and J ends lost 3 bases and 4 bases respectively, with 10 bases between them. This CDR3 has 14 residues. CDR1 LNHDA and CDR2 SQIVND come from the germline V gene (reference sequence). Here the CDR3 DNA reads TGTGCCAGTAGTATTATGGCAGGGAATCAGCCCCAGCATTTT. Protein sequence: CASSIMAGNQPQHF.

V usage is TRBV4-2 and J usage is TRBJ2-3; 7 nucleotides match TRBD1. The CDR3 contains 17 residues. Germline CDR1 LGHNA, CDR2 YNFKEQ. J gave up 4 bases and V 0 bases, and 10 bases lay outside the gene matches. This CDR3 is CASSQDFWGQSPDTQYF. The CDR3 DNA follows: TGTGCCAGCAGCCAAGATTTCTGGGGACAGAGCCCAGATACGCAGTATTTT.

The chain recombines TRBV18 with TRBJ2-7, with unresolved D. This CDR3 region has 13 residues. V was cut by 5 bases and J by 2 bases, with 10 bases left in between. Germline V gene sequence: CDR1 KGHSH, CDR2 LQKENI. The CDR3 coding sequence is TGTGCCAGCTCAGCCAGTTCTGCCTACGAGCAGTACTTC. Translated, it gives CASSASSAYEQYF.

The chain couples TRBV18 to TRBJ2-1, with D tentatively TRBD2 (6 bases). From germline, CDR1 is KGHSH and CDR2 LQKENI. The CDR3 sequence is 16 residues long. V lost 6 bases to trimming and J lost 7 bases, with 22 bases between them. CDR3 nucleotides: TGTGCCAGCTCTCTCGGACGGGAGTCCTACAAAAATGAGCAGTTCTTC. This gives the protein CASSLGRESYKNEQFF.

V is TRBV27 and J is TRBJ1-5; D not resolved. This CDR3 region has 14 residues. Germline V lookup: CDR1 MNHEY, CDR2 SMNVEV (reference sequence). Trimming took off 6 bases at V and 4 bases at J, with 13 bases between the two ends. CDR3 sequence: CASRSLRGNQPQHF. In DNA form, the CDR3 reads TGTGCCAGCAGGTCTTTAAGAGGTAATCAGCCCCAGCATTTT.

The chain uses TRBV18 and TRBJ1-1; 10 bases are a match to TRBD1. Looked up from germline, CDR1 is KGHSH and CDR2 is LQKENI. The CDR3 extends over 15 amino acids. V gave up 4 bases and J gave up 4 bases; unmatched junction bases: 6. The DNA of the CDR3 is TGTGCCAGCTCACGCCTGGGACAGGGGAGCACTGAAGCTTTCTTT. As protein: CASSRLGQGSTEAFF. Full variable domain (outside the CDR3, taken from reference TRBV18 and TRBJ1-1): NAGVMQNPRHLVRRRGQEARLRCSPMKGHSHVYWYRQLPEEGLKFMVYLQKENIIDESGMPKERFSAEFPKEGPSILRIQQVVRGDSAAYFCASSRLGQGSTEAFFGQGTRLTVV.

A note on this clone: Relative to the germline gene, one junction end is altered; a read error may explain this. The CDR3 DNA follows: TGTGCCAGCAACCCTATCGAGGGGCTCAGCACCTTT. As protein: CASNPIEGLSTF. The V gene is TRBV7-9, the J gene TRBJ1-5; a possible D gene is TRBD1 (5 bases). CDR1 and CDR2 (germline): SEHNR, FQNEAQ (reference sequence). The CDR3 contains 12 residues.

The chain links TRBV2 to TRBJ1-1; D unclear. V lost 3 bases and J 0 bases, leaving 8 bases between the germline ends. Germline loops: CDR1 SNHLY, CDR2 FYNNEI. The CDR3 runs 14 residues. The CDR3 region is CASSDLVMNTEAFF. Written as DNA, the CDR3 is TGTGCCAGCAGTGATCTGGTCATGAACACTGAAGCTTTCTTT. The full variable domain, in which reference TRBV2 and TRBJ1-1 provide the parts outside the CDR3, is EPEVTQTPSHQVTQMGQEVILRCVPISNHLYFYWYRQILGQKVEFLVSFYNNEISEKSEIFDDQFSVERPDGSNFTLKIRSTKLEDSAMYFCASSDLVMNTEAFFGQGTRLTVV.

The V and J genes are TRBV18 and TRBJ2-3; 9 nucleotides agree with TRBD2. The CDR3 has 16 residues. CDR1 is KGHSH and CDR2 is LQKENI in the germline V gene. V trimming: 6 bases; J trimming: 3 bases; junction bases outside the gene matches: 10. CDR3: CASSTSGGSLTDTQYF. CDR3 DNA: TGTGCCAGCTCGACTAGCGGAGGGTCTCTAACAGATACGCAGTATTTT. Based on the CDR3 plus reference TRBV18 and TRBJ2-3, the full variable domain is NAGVMQNPRHLVRRRGQEARLRCSPMKGHSHVYWYRQLPEEGLKFMVYLQKENIIDESGMPKERFSAEFPKEGPSILRIQQVVRGDSAAYFCASSTSGGSLTDTQYFGPGTRLTVL.

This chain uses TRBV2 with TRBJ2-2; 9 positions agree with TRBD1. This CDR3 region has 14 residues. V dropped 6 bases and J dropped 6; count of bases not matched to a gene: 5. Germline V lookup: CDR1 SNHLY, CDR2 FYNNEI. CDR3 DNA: TGTGCCAGCAGAACAGGACAGGGGCCCGGGGAGCTGTTTTTT. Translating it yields CASRTGQGPGELFF.

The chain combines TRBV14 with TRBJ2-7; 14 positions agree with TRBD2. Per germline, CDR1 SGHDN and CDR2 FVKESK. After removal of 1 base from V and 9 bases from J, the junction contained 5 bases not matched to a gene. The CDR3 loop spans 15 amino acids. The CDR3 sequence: CASSQVGTSGSVQYF. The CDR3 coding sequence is TGTGCCAGCAGCCAAGTGGGGACTAGCGGGAGCGTGCAGTACTTC.

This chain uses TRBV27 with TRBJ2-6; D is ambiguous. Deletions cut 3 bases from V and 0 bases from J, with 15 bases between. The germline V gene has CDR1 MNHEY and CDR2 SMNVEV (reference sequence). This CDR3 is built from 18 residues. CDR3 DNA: TGTGCCAGCAGTTTTCTGGCAGCGTTGAGCTCTGGGGCCAACGTCCTGACTTTC. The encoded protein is CASSFLAALSSGANVLTF.

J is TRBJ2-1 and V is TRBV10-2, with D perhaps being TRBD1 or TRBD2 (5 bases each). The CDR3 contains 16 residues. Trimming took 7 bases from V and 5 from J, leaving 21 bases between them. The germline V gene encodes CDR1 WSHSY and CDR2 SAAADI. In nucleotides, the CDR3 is TGCGCCAGCACCCCGGGGACCCGGGCCTCAAACAATGAGCAGTTCTTC. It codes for CASTPGTRASNNEQFF.

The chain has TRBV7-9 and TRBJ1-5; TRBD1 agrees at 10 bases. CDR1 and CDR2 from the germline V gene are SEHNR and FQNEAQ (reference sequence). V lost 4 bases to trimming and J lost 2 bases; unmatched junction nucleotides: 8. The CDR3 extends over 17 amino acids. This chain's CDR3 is CASSSGQGSSGNQPQHF. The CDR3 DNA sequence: TGTGCCAGCAGCTCGGGACAGGGGAGTAGCGGCAATCAGCCCCAGCATTTT.

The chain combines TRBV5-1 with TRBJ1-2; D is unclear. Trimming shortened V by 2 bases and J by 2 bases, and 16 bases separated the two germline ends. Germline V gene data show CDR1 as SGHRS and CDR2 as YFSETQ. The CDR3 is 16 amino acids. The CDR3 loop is CASSFDGRRMNYGYTF. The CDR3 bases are TGCGCCAGCAGCTTCGACGGAAGGAGGATGAACTATGGCTACACCTTC.

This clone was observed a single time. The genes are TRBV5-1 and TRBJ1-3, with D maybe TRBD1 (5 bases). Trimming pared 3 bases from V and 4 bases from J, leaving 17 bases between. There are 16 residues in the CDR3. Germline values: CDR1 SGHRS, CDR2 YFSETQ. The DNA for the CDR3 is TGCGCCAGCAGCTCCCAAGCGGGGCTAGGGGGAAACACCATATATTTT. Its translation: CASSSQAGLGGNTIYF.

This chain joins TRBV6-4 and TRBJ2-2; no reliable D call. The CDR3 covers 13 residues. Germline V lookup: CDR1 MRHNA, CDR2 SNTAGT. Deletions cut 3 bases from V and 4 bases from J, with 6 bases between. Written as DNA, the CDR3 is TGTGCCAGCAGTGAGACATCCACCGGGGAGCTGTTTTTT. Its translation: CASSETSTGELFF.

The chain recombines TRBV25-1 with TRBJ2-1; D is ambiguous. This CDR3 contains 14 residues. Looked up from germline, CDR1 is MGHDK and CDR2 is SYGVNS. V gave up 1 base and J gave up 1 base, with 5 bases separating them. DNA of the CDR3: TGTGCCAGCAGTGAATGGCTTTCCTACAATGAGCAGTTCTTC. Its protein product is CASSEWLSYNEQFF. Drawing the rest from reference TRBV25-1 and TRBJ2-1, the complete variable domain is EADIYQTPRYLVIGTGKKITLECSQTMGHDKMYWYQQDPGMELHLIHYSYGVNSTEKGDLSSESTVSRIRTEHFPLTLESARPSHTSQYLCASSEWLSYNEQFFGPGTRLTVL.

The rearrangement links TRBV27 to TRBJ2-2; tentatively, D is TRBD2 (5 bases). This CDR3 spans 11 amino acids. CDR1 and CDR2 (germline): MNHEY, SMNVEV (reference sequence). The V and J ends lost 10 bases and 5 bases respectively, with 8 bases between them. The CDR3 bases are TGTGCCACCGGGGAGACCGGGGAGCTGTTTTTT. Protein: CATGETGELFF.

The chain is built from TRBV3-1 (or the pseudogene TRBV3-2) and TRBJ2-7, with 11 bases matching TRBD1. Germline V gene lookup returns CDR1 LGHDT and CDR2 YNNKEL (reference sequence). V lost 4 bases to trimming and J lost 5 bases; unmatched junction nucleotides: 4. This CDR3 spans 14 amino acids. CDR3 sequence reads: CASSLPDRGHEQYF. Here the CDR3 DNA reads TGTGCCAGCAGCCTCCCGGACAGGGGGCACGAGCAGTACTTC.

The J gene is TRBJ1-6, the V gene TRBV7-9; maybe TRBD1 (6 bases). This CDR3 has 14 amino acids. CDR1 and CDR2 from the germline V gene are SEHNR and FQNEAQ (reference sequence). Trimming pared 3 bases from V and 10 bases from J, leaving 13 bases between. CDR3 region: CASSLSGVGSPLHF. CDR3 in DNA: TGTGCCAGCAGCTTGTCAGGGGTCGGCTCACCCCTCCACTTT.

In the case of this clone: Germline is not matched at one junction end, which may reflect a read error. The DNA of the CDR3 is TGTGCCAGCAGTTACCCCCCAGCGGGAGCGAACAATGAGCAGGTCTTC. Translating gives CASSYPPAGANNEQVF. The chain employs TRBV6-6 and TRBJ2-1; 8 positions agree with TRBD2. Germline V gives CDR1 MNHNY, CDR2 SVGAGI (reference sequence). The CDR3 totals 16 residues.

CDR3 nucleotide sequence: TGTGCCAGTAGCGGGAGCACAGATACGCAGTATTTT. This sequence encodes CASSGSTDTQYF. This chain links TRBV6-2 or TRBV6-3 with TRBJ2-3; 7 nucleotides align to TRBD2. This CDR3 has 12 residues. The germline V gene encodes CDR1 MNHEY and CDR2 SVGEGT. The ends lost 9 bases at V and 0 bases at J; junction bases unmatched: 0.